Listed below are T cell receptor beta chains from one sample, sequenced in a study of blood T cell repertoires in COVID-19. Here immunoSEQ multiplex PCR was the method, and the copy in TCRdb shows in-frame clones only, minus some. Here the sample spans about 33,000 clones, around nine tenths being singletons. Material: peripheral blood. These receptors all come from a man aged 65-85 years with acute or convalescent COVID-19. The CDR3 runs from the conserved cysteine through the conserved F or W.

v_call,j_call,cdr3_aa
TRBV7-2,TRBJ2-2,CASSSGATGELFF
TRBV7-7,TRBJ1-5,CASSSGANQPQHF
TRBV9,TRBJ2-3,CASSVDGYGPRDTQYF
TRBV2,TRBJ1-2,CASRSQQGTYGYTF
TRBV29-1,TRBJ2-5,CSVGVSGEETQYF
TRBV18,TRBJ2-1,CASSPDTNEQFF
TRBV6-5,TRBJ2-3,CASSYSLITDTQYF
TRBV7-8,TRBJ2-7,CASSLALAGGILHEQYF
TRBV5-1,TRBJ2-7,CASSIAGGYYEQYF
TRBV3-1/TRBV3-2,TRBJ2-7,CASSQGNPNSRYF
TRBV11-2,TRBJ1-1,CASSHIPTEAFF
TRBV23-1,TRBJ2-1,CASSPRVAKGTAYNEQFF
TRBV7-2,TRBJ1-6,CASSSTGDNSPLHF
TRBV28,TRBJ1-1,CASINGQRTTEAFF
TRBV7-2,TRBJ2-7,CASSLGGGRGLYF
TRBV27,TRBJ1-4,CASSFSQGELFF
TRBV7-2,TRBJ2-2,CASSLMSSGRSYTGELFF
TRBV30,TRBJ1-2,CALQNSNYGYTF
TRBV5-4,TRBJ2-5,CASSLDSGRETQYF
TRBV6-1,TRBJ1-5,CASSELISRGNQPQHF
TRBV9,TRBJ2-3,CASSPTSTDTQYF
TRBV19,TRBJ1-1,CASSTPGLGNTEAFF
TRBV7-9,TRBJ1-1,CASSLDDSGAFF
TRBV13,TRBJ2-5,CASSSGLAGTQETQYF
TRBV19,TRBJ1-4,CASRVAGGNEKLFF
TRBV6-2/TRBV6-3,TRBJ2-4,CASSRTGGVNIQYF
TRBV3-1/TRBV3-2,TRBJ1-2,CASSQEGPWNGYTF
TRBV11-3,TRBJ2-1,CASSLGATGANEQFF
TRBV6-1,TRBJ2-7,CASSDRDTYEQYF
TRBV19,TRBJ1-2,CASSINRGEGGYTF
TRBV12-3/TRBV12-4,TRBJ1-2,CASSLQGEGYTF
TRBV5-1,TRBJ2-7,CASSGTGVGAYEQYF
TRBV15,TRBJ2-5,CATSRDGTGGGQETQYF
TRBV29-1,TRBJ1-1,CSVAGQVNAEAFF
TRBV4-3,TRBJ2-3,CASSQEGPGQGLKDTQYF
TRBV5-6,TRBJ1-1,CASSLSDRPPFF
TRBV6-4,TRBJ1-2,CASSDSTGDGYTF
TRBV5-1,TRBJ1-6,CASSLGDRLNSPLHF
TRBV7-9,TRBJ2-7,CASSLVLGGAYEQYF
TRBV5-5,TRBJ2-7,CASSLEHYEQYF
TRBV19,TRBJ1-1,CASSRNLDGRDTEAFF
TRBV7-8,TRBJ2-1,CASSLSTGGRFF
TRBV3-1/TRBV3-2,TRBJ2-1,CASSPPGGNEQFF
TRBV19,TRBJ1-2,CASSIDRGGQGGYTF
TRBV7-2,TRBJ1-2,CASSQVIAGTGGGGGYTF
TRBV7-9,TRBJ2-7,CASKRGTGGDEQYF
TRBV11-2,TRBJ2-3,CASSLNWDLRGVDTQYF
TRBV5-5,TRBJ1-1,CASSASERITWNTEAFF
TRBV15,TRBJ2-3,CATSRGRAGGGSTDTQYF
TRBV7-2,TRBJ1-2,CATKTGDDYGYTF
TRBV5-4,TRBJ1-2,CASTIFGVGGGYTF